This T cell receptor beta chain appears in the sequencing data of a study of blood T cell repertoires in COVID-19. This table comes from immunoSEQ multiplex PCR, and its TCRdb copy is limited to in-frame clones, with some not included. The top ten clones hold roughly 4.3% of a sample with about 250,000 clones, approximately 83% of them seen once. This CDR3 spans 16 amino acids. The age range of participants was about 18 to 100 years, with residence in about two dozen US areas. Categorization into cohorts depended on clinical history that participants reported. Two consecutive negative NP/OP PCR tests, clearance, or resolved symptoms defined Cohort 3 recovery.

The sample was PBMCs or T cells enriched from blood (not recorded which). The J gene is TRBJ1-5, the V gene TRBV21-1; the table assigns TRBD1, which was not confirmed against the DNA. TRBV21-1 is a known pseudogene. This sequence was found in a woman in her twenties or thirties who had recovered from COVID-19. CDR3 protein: CASNGQGKRGNQPQHF. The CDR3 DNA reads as TGTGCCAGCAACGGACAGGGGAAACGTGGCAATCAGCCCCAGCATTTT.